The 15 T cell receptor beta chains below were found in one sample sequenced in a study of blood T cell repertoires in COVID-19. TCRdb's copy holds only in-frame clones and misses some; the assay was immunoSEQ multiplex PCR. Of 300,000 or so clones in the sample, 90% were seen once. The sequenced sample consisted of peripheral blood. These receptors came from a woman aged 40 to 49 with acute or convalescent COVID-19.

The chain uses TRBV7-8 and TRBJ2-7; unclear D gene. CDR3 length: 13 amino acids. The V and J ends lost 1 base and 1 base respectively, with 5 bases between them. Germline V lookup: CDR1 SGHVS, CDR2 FQNEAQ. CDR3: CASSLGRSYEQYV. Here the CDR3 DNA reads TGTGCCAGCAGCTTAGGCAGATCCTACGAGCAGTACGTC.

This chain joins TRBV12-5 and TRBJ1-2, with TRBD1 matching 9 bases. The J segment lost 5 bases and the V segment lost 0 bases, leaving 7 bases of the junction unmatched. Germline V lookup: CDR1 LGHNT, CDR2 FRNRAP. This CDR3 comprises 16 residues. CDR3 sequence (DNA): TGTGCTAGTGGTTTGGTGACCCGGGGACAGGGTTATGGCTACACCTTC. It yields the protein CASGLVTRGQGYGYTF. Supplemented by reference TRBV12-5 and TRBJ1-2, the full variable domain reads DARVTQTPRHKVTEMGQEVTMRCQPILGHNTVFWYRQTMMQGLELLAYFRNRAPLDDSGMPKDRFSAEMPDATLATLKIQPSEPRDSAVYFCASGLVTRGQGYGYTFGSGTRLTVV.

The J gene is TRBJ2-3, the V gene TRBV6-6; the match to TRBD1 covers 7 bases. CDR1 and CDR2 from the germline V gene are MNHNY and SVGAGI (reference sequence). After removal of 5 bases from V and 0 bases from J, the junction contained 5 bases not matched to a gene. This CDR3 is 15 amino acids long. CDR3 loop: CASSRQGISTDTQYF. CDR3 bases: TGTGCCAGCAGTCGACAGGGCATTAGCACAGATACGCAGTATTTT.

This chain joins TRBV7-2 and TRBJ1-4, with TRBD1 as a possible D gene (5 bases). Trimming shortened V by 2 bases and J by 2 bases, and 12 bases separated the two germline ends. The germline gives CDR1 SGHTA, CDR2 FQGNSA. The CDR3 length is 16 residues. In DNA form, the CDR3 reads TGTGCCAGCAGCTTACTCCCGCGGGGCACTAATGAAAAACTGTTTTTT. Residues: CASSLLPRGTNEKLFF.

The rearrangement links TRBV9 to TRBJ1-1, with TRBD1 matching 7 bases. The germline V gene has CDR1 SGDLS and CDR2 YYNGEE. J gave up 5 bases and V 2 bases, and 3 bases lay outside the gene matches. This CDR3 has 13 residues. The CDR3 is CASSVEGATEAFF. The CDR3 DNA reads TGTGCCAGCAGCGTTGAGGGGGCTACTGAAGCTTTCTTT.

The chain joins TRBV11-1 to TRBJ1-2; 9 bases match TRBD1. The CDR3 extends over 14 amino acids. CDR1 SGHAT and CDR2 FQDESV come from the germline V gene (reference sequence). J was trimmed by 4 bases and V by 3 bases; bases with no gene match: 3. The CDR3 spells CASSFTGQGYGYTF. The CDR3 DNA reads as TGTGCCAGCAGCTTTACGGGACAGGGCTATGGCTACACCTTC.

This chain links TRBV20-1 with TRBJ1-2; D is unclear. Germline V gives CDR1 DFQATT, CDR2 SNEGSKA (reference sequence). Trimming stripped 4 bases from V and 4 bases from J, with 10 bases between. This CDR3 spans 12 amino acids. The CDR3 DNA follows: TGCAGTGCTACTGAACGACTCTATGGCTACACCTTC. As protein: CSATERLYGYTF.

The chain recombines TRBV5-1 with TRBJ2-2, with D uncertain. Trimming shortened V by 4 bases and J by 5 bases, and 6 bases separated the two germline ends. Germline V lookup: CDR1 SGHRS, CDR2 YFSETQ. This CDR3 comprises 12 residues. In DNA form, the CDR3 reads TGCGCCAGCAGCGCGGCTACCGGGGAGCTGTTTTTT. It yields the protein CASSAATGELFF.

The chain carries TRBV2 and TRBJ2-3; 10 nucleotides line up with TRBD2. V shed 5 bases and J 5 bases; nucleotides not matched to a gene: 7. Germline V gene data show CDR1 as SNHLY and CDR2 as FYNNEI. The CDR3 totals 15 residues. The CDR3 loop reads CASSRSGGAGDTQYF. The CDR3 DNA follows: TGTGCCAGCAGTAGGAGCGGGGGGGCGGGAGATACGCAGTATTTT.

This sequence joins TRBV10-3 and TRBJ2-3, with TRBD2 matching over 10 bases. From germline, CDR1 is ENHRY and CDR2 SYGVKD. J was trimmed by 4 bases and V by 6 bases; bases with no gene match: 7. The CDR3 contains 15 residues. This CDR3 is CAIRPAGGISDTQYF. In DNA form, the CDR3 reads TGTGCCATCAGGCCAGCGGGGGGGATTTCAGATACGCAGTATTTT.

The chain uses TRBV7-7 and TRBJ1-2, with 10 bases that match TRBD1. With 4 bases clipped from V and 4 bases from J, the junction kept 6 bases outside the gene matches. This CDR3 contains 15 residues. CDR1 SSHAT and CDR2 FNYEAQ come from the germline V gene (reference sequence). The CDR3 reads CASSSPGTGVYGYTF. As DNA, the CDR3 is TGTGCCAGCAGCTCACCCGGGACAGGGGTCTATGGCTACACCTTC.

The V and J genes are TRBV5-8 and TRBJ2-7, with 10 bases lining up with TRBD2. This CDR3 comprises 15 residues. V shed 3 bases, J shed 5 bases, and the junction held 8 bases outside the gene matches. The germline V gene encodes CDR1 SGHTS and CDR2 YDEGEE. CDR3: CASSSPGLATDEQYV. The CDR3 nucleotides are TGTGCCAGCAGCTCTCCGGGACTAGCGACAGACGAGCAGTACGTC.

V is TRBV27 and J is TRBJ1-1, with TRBD1 matching 8 bases. Germline V gene lookup returns CDR1 MNHEY and CDR2 SMNVEV (reference sequence). J gave up 5 bases and V 0 bases, and 8 bases lay outside the gene matches. The CDR3 is made up of 16 amino acids. Here the CDR3 reads CASSLSGQAQGTEAFF. The CDR3 coding sequence is TGTGCCAGCAGTTTATCGGGACAGGCTCAGGGGACTGAAGCTTTCTTT.

The chain has TRBV12-3 or TRBV12-4 and TRBJ1-6; the D gene is possibly TRBD1 (5 bases). V was clipped by 5 bases and J by 9 bases, with 8 bases between them. The CDR3 spans 12 residues. For the CDR3, the DNA is TGTGCCAGCAGTCGGGGGTCTTCACCCCTCCACTTT. This sequence encodes CASSRGSSPLHF.

The chain employs TRBV6-4 and TRBJ2-5; 10 bases match TRBD2. Germline V gives CDR1 MRHNA, CDR2 SNTAGT. Trimming removed 1 base from V and 0 bases from J; junction bases left unmatched: 17. CDR3 length: 21 residues. CDR3 sequence reads: CASSDYASGGPYHPNQETQYF. The CDR3 nucleotides are TGTGCCAGCAGTGACTACGCTAGCGGGGGCCCTTACCACCCTAACCAAGAGACCCAGTACTTC.